Presented here are 21 T cell receptor beta chains from one specimen sequenced in a study of T cell responses to AZD1222 COVID-19 vaccine. Clones were read by immunoSEQ multiplex PCR, and TCRdb kept only the in-frame ones, dropping some. The sample lists 140,000 to 150,000 clones; about 92% were seen once. This specimen was peripheral blood, taken on day 0 of AZD1222 vaccination. Receptors were obtained from an adult in good health.

The CDR3 here is CASSKGSGTGSRGYTF. The CDR3 DNA reads as TGTGCCAGCAGCAAGGGGTCCGGGACAGGGTCTCGCGGCTACACCTTC. The chain links TRBV5-6 to TRBJ1-2; 9 bases are shared with TRBD1. With V trimmed by 4 bases and J by 8 bases, 15 bases remained unmatched. CDR1 is SGHDT and CDR2 is YYEEEE in the germline V gene. CDR3 length equals 16 residues.

The chain combines TRBV20-1 with TRBJ1-1; D remains unclear. This CDR3 region has 11 residues. The germline V gene encodes CDR1 DFQATT and CDR2 SNEGSKA (reference sequence). V was clipped by 5 bases and J by 7 bases, with 11 bases between them. The CDR3 DNA is TGCAGTGCTCCCCGGTATGATGAAGCTTTCTTT. This sequence encodes CSAPRYDEAFF.

The chain combines TRBV7-3 with TRBJ1-6, with 9 bases lining up with TRBD1. The CDR3 runs to 14 residues. Germline V gene data show CDR1 as SGHTA and CDR2 as FQGTGA. With V trimmed by 6 bases and J by 10 bases, 7 bases remained unmatched. Here the CDR3 reads CASSLDRGGSPLHF. The CDR3 DNA reads TGTGCCAGCAGTCTGGACAGGGGCGGCTCACCCCTCCACTTT.

This clone has a single count. At one end, the junction sequence differs from germline, possibly due to a read error. The sample holds other DNA sequences that translate to the same CDR3. The genes are TRBV15 and TRBJ2-1; no reliable D call. CDR1 and CDR2 from the germline V gene are LNHNV and YYDKDF (reference sequence). The CDR3 runs to 15 residues. The CDR3, as DNA: TGTGCCACCAGCCGAGAGAGGAGCTCCTACAATGAGCAGTTCTTC. Translated, it gives CATSRERSSYNEQFF.

V and J are TRBV14 and TRBJ2-1, with TRBD2 as a possible D gene (6 bases). Per the germline V gene, CDR1 is SGHDN and CDR2 is FVKESK. The V and J ends lost 4 bases and 5 bases respectively, with 21 bases between them. The CDR3 is made up of 17 amino acids. Here the CDR3 reads CASSLQKGGGYDNEQFF. The CDR3 DNA reads TGTGCCAGCAGCCTACAAAAGGGAGGCGGGTACGACAATGAGCAGTTCTTC.

This chain joins TRBV3-1 (or the pseudogene TRBV3-2) and TRBJ1-2; no firm D call. CDR1 and CDR2 (germline): LGHDT, YNNKEL (reference sequence). The CDR3 sequence is 11 residues long. Deletions cut 2 bases from V and 6 bases from J, with 4 bases between. The CDR3 is CASSQSNGYTF. The CDR3 nucleotides read TGTGCCAGCAGCCAATCAAATGGCTACACCTTC.

V is TRBV18 and J is TRBJ2-3; 11 bases agree with TRBD1. Germline assignment: CDR1 KGHSH and CDR2 LQKENI. J lost 5 bases, V lost 3 bases, and 7 bases had no gene match. This CDR3 comprises 16 residues. CDR3 sequence reads: CASSPSGTGGRDTQYF. CDR3 DNA sequence: TGTGCCAGCTCACCCTCCGGGACAGGGGGTAGAGATACGCAGTATTTT. Full variable domain (missing parts from reference TRBV18 and TRBJ2-3): NAGVMQNPRHLVRRRGQEARLRCSPMKGHSHVYWYRQLPEEGLKFMVYLQKENIIDESGMPKERFSAEFPKEGPSILRIQQVVRGDSAAYFCASSPSGTGGRDTQYFGPGTRLTVL.

This rearrangement joins TRBV19 to TRBJ2-3, with D uncertain. Trimming pared 3 bases from V and 3 bases from J, leaving 10 bases between. Germline V gives CDR1 LNHDA, CDR2 SQIVND (reference sequence). The CDR3 consists of 14 residues. CDR3 sequence: CASSITAETDTQYF. For the CDR3, the DNA is TGTGCCAGTAGTATCACGGCAGAAACAGATACGCAGTATTTT.

As concerns this clone: This same CDR3 is encoded by further DNA sequences in the sample. The chain employs TRBV3-1 (or the pseudogene TRBV3-2) and TRBJ2-7; D unresolved. Germline V gives CDR1 LGHDT, CDR2 YNNKEL (reference sequence). V was trimmed by 2 bases and J by 1 base, leaving 0 bases between them. The CDR3 spans 11 residues. CDR3 in amino acids: CASSQSYEQYF. As DNA, the CDR3 is TGTGCCAGCAGCCAATCCTACGAGCAGTACTTC.

This clone was detected only once. The rearrangement uses TRBV5-1 and TRBJ1-1; TRBD1 might be the D (5 bases). This CDR3 has 13 amino acids. Germline CDR1 is SGHRS and CDR2 is YFSETQ. Deletions cut 6 bases from V and 10 bases from J, with 19 bases between. CDR3 sequence (DNA): TGCGCCAGCACCCTGGAGGCGGGGCGGGGAGCTTTCTTT. Amino acids: CASTLEAGRGAFF.

CDR3 DNA sequence: TGTGCCAGCAGCGGGGGCCTAGTAGCGGGATCGGGAGAGCAGTACTTC. It yields the protein CASSGGLVAGSGEQYF. The chain joins TRBV7-9 to TRBJ2-7; 8 bases agree with TRBD2. V lost 5 bases to trimming and J lost 7 bases; unmatched junction nucleotides: 16. CDR3 length: 16 amino acids. Looked up from germline, CDR1 is SEHNR and CDR2 is FQNEAQ (reference sequence).

The chain is built from TRBV11-2 and TRBJ1-1, with 7 positions matching TRBD1. The CDR3 runs to 13 residues. After removal of 5 bases from V and 11 bases from J, the junction contained 11 bases not matched to a gene. Germline V gives CDR1 SGHAT, CDR2 FQNNGV. Here the CDR3 reads CASSTEGAVVAFF. The CDR3 nucleotides are TGTGCCAGCAGCACGGAGGGGGCCGTGGTGGCTTTCTTT.

The J gene is TRBJ2-1, the V gene TRBV19; TRBD2 is a possible D gene (6 bases). The CDR3 covers 15 residues. Germline lookup yields CDR1 LNHDA and CDR2 SQIVND (reference sequence). V lost 7 bases and J 0 bases, leaving 13 bases between the germline ends. This chain's CDR3 is CASNGGRSSYNEQFF. The CDR3 DNA reads as TGTGCCAGTAATGGAGGGAGGAGCTCCTACAATGAGCAGTTCTTC.

This chain links TRBV28 with TRBJ2-7; D is perhaps TRBD1 (5 bases). V lost 1 base and J lost 3, with 10 bases in between. The CDR3 extends over 14 amino acids. In germline, CDR1 is MDHEN, CDR2 SYDVKM. CDR3 amino acids: CASSLFGQIYEQYF. CDR3 DNA: TGTGCCAGCAGTTTATTCGGACAAATCTACGAGCAGTACTTC.

The chain couples TRBV2 to TRBJ2-7; D perhaps matches TRBD2 (6 bases). The CDR3 runs 15 residues. V shed 3 bases and J shed 6 bases, with 18 bases lying between them. CDR1 and CDR2 from the germline V gene are SNHLY and FYNNEI. The DNA for the CDR3 is TGTGCCAGCAGTGACAGAGGAGGGCCCTCCGCCGAGCAGTACTTC. This translates into CASSDRGGPSAEQYF.

V is TRBV12-3 or TRBV12-4 and J is TRBJ2-5; possible D gene TRBD1, 6 bases. The CDR3 length is 13 residues. V lost 5 bases and J 10 bases, leaving 17 bases between the germline ends. The chain's CDR3 is CASSGTRADDQYF. For the CDR3, the DNA is TGTGCCAGCAGTGGGACACGAGCGGACGACCAGTACTTC.

The J gene is TRBJ2-3, the V gene TRBV28, with no clear D. V was pared by 3 bases and J by 0 bases, with 10 bases between. Per the germline V gene, CDR1 is MDHEN and CDR2 is SYDVKM. The CDR3 sequence is 15 residues long. The DNA of the CDR3 is TGTGCCAGCAGTTTGGGGAAACGGAGCACAGATACGCAGTATTTT. This sequence encodes CASSLGKRSTDTQYF.

V is TRBV7-9 and J is TRBJ2-6, with 9 bases identical to TRBD1. CDR1 SEHNR and CDR2 FQNEAQ come from the germline V gene (reference sequence). Trimming removed 8 bases from V and 0 bases from J; junction bases left unmatched: 11. This CDR3 has 18 residues. DNA for the CDR3: TGTGCCAGCCAATATCCCGGACAGGGGAGCTCTGGGGCCAACGTCCTGACTTTC. Translating it yields CASQYPGQGSSGANVLTF.

V is TRBV19 and J is TRBJ1-5; TRBD1 matches at 11 bases. Trimming took 6 bases from V and 0 from J; bases not matched to a gene: 4. This CDR3 has 16 amino acids. Germline V gives CDR1 LNHDA, CDR2 SQIVND (reference sequence). The CDR3 loop is CASRGQGGYSNQPQHF. CDR3 coding DNA: TGTGCCAGTAGGGGACAGGGGGGTTATAGCAATCAGCCCCAGCATTTT.

The chain couples TRBV7-8 to TRBJ1-2; D ambiguous. The CDR3 loop spans 13 amino acids. Between the trimmed V and J ends, which lost 4 bases and 5 bases, there was a span of 11 bases. Germline V gene data show CDR1 as SGHVS and CDR2 as FQNEAQ. The CDR3 reads CASSSAVYYGYTF. In DNA form, the CDR3 reads TGTGCCAGCAGCTCCGCCGTCTATTATGGCTACACCTTC.

This clone was recorded once. The chain joins TRBV4-1 to TRBJ1-6; tentative D call: TRBD1 (5 bases). This CDR3 spans 16 amino acids. Germline V gene sequence: CDR1 MGHRA, CDR2 YSYEKL. Trimming shortened V by 1 base and J by 8 bases, and 15 bases separated the two germline ends. CDR3 region: CASSQVSGTGDSPLHF. CDR3 bases: TGCGCCAGCAGCCAAGTTTCCGGGACGGGGGATTCACCCCTCCACTTT.